The sequence of this T cell receptor beta chain was determined in a study of identical twins. The CDR3 extends over 14 amino acids. The germline V gene encodes CDR1 SGHAT and CDR2 FQDESV (reference sequence). V lost 2 bases, J lost 0 bases, and 7 bases lay in between. The donor group consisted entirely of healthy Caucasians. TCRdb analysed the 5' RACE reads with MiXCR anew, one entry per CDR3 protein. The sample has some 710,000 distinct CDR3 sequences, approximately 6% seen once; the top ten hold approximately 1.6%. The sequence came from a man younger than 35 in good health. The J gene is TRBJ1-1, the V gene TRBV11-1; no clear D gene. Sequenced material: naive T cells sorted from blood. The CDR3 sequence: CASSLMGMNTEAFF. CDR3 DNA sequence: TGTGCCAGCAGCTTAATGGGGATGAACACTGAAGCTTTCTTT.